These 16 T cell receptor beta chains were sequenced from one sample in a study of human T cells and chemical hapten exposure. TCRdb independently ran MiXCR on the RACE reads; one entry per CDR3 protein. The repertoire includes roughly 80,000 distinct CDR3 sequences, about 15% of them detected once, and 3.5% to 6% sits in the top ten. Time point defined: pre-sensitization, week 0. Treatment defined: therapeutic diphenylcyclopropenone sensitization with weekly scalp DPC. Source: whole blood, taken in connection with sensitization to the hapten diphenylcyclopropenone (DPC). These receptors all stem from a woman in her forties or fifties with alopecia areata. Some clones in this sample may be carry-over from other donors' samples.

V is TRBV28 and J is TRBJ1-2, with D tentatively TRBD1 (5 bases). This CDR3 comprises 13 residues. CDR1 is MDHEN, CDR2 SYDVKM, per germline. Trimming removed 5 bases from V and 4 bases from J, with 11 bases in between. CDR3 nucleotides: TGTGCCAGCAGTATACAGGCCTTCTATGGCTACACCTTC. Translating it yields CASSIQAFYGYTF.

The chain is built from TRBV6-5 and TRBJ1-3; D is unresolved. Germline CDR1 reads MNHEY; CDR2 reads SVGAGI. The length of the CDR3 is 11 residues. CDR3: CQSSHGNTIYF. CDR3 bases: TGTCAGAGCAGCCATGGAAACACCATATATTTT.

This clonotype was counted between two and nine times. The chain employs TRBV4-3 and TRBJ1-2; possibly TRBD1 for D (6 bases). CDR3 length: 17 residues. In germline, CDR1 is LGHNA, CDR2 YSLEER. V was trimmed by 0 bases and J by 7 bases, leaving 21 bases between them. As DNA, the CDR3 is TGCGCCAGCAGCCAAGACGGGGCCCGGGGGCTGGCTTCTGGCTACACCTTC. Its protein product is CASSQDGARGLASGYTF.

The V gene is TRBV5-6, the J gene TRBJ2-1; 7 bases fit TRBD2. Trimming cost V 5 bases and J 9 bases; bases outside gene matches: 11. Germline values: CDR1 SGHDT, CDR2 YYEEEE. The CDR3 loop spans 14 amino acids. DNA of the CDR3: TGTGCCAGCAGGGCGGGAGTACGGGTCCCTGAGCAGTTCTTC. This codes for CASRAGVRVPEQFF.

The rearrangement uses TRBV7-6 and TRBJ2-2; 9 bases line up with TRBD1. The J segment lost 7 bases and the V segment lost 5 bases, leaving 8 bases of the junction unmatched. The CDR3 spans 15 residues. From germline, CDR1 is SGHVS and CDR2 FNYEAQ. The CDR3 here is CASSSRDRDFGELFF. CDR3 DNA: TGTGCCAGCAGCAGCCGGGACAGGGATTTCGGGGAGCTGTTTTTT.

CDR3 nucleotides: TGTGCCAGCAGTTTACGGAAGCACTTGGCGAACACTGAAGCTTTCTTT. Translation: CASSLRKHLANTEAFF. The rearrangement joins TRBV12-3 or TRBV12-4 to TRBJ1-1; D call uncertain. The germline V and J ends were trimmed by 2 bases and 1 base, with 14 bases remaining between them. The CDR3 runs to 16 residues.

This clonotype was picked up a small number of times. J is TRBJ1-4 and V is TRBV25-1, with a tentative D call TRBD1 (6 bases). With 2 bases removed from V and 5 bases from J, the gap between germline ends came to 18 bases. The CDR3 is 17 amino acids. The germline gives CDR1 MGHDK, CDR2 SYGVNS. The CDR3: CASSEPKGTQGNEKLFF. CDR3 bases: TGTGCCAGCAGTGAACCCAAAGGGACGCAGGGGAATGAAAAACTGTTTTTT.

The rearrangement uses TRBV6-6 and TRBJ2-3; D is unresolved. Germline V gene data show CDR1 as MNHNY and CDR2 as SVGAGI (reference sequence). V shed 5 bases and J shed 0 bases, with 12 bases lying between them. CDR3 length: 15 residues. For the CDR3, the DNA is TGTGCCAGCAGTAACCACGGTTTTAGCACAGATACGCAGTATTTT. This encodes CASSNHGFSTDTQYF.

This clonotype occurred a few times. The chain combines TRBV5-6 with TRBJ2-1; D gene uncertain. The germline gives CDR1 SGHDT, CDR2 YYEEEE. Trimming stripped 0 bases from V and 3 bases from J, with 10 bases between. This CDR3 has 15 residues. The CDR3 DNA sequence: TGTGCCAGCAGCTTGGAAGGGTTAGGCTACAATGAGCAGTTCTTC. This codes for CASSLEGLGYNEQFF.

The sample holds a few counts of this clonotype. In DNA, the CDR3 is TGCAGTGCTAGCAAGCCGGGGAGCTCCTACAATGAGCAGTTCTTC. Residues: CSASKPGSSYNEQFF. The rearrangement joins TRBV20-1 to TRBJ2-1; perhaps TRBD2 as D (5 bases). Trimming removed 3 bases from V and 0 bases from J, with 12 bases in between. Germline V gene sequence: CDR1 DFQATT, CDR2 SNEGSKA (reference sequence). The CDR3 contains 15 residues.

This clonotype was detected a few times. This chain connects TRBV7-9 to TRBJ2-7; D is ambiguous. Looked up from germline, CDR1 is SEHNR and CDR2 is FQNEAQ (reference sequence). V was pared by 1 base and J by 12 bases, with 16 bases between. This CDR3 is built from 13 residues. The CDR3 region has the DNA TGTGCCAGCAGCTTAGGATCAGCCACTAACGGGTACTTC. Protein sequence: CASSLGSATNGYF.

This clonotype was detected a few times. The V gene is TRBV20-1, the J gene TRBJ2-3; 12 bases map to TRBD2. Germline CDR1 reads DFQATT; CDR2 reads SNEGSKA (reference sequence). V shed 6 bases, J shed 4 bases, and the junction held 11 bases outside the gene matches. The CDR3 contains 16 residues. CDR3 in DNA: TGCAGTGCCTTGTCTCCTAGCGGGAGGGTATCAGATACGCAGTATTTT. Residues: CSALSPSGRVSDTQYF.

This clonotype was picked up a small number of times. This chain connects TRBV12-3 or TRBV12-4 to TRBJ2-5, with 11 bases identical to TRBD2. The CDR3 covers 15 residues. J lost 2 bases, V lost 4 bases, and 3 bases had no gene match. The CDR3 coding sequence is TGTGCCAGCAGTTCACTAGCGGGAGAACAAGAGACCCAGTACTTC. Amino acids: CASSSLAGEQETQYF.

The CDR3 protein is CSASRGTDIQYF. The CDR3 DNA is TGCAGTGCTAGTCGGGGCACGGACATTCAGTACTTC. The chain is built from TRBV20-1 and TRBJ2-4; either TRBD1 or TRBD2 may fit D (5 bases each). Trimming removed 3 bases at V and 8 bases at J, with 11 bases between. The V gene's germline CDR1 is DFQATT and CDR2 SNEGSKA (reference sequence). The CDR3 totals 12 residues.

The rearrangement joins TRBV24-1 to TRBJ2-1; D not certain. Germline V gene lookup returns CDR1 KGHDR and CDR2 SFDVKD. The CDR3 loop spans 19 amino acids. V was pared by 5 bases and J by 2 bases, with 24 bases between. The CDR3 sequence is CATSAGHRGTLRAYNEQFF. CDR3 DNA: TGTGCCACCAGTGCAGGTCACAGAGGAACACTTAGAGCCTACAATGAGCAGTTCTTC.

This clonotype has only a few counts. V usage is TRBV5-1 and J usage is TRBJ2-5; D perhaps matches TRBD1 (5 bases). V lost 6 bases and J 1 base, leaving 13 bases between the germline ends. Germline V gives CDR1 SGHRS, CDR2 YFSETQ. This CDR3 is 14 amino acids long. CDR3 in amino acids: CASNTPDSQETQYF. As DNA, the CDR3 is TGCGCCAGCAACACCCCCGACAGCCAAGAGACCCAGTACTTC.